What follows are 11 T cell receptor beta chains derived from one specimen sequenced in a study of blood T cell repertoires in COVID-19. Repertoires were generated with immunoSEQ multiplex PCR, while TCRdb's copy carries only in-frame clones and drops some. The sample has 70,000 to 95,000 clones, 70% to 90% seen once. Sequenced: peripheral blood. All receptors derive from a human donor in a cohort sampled during active COVID-19.

The chain has TRBV5-1 and TRBJ1-2; 7 nucleotides match TRBD1. The CDR3 is made up of 14 amino acids. Trimming took 4 bases from V and 2 from J; bases not matched to a gene: 5. Per the germline V gene, CDR1 is SGHRS and CDR2 is YFSETQ. As DNA, the CDR3 is TGCGCCAGCAGCCCGGGACAGCCCAACTATGGCTACACCTTC. Its protein product is CASSPGQPNYGYTF.

The chain combines TRBV5-1 with TRBJ2-1; 11 bases agree with TRBD1. The V and J ends lost 3 bases and 5 bases, in that order; junction bases with no gene match: 1. Germline V gene sequence: CDR1 SGHRS, CDR2 YFSETQ. The CDR3 consists of 14 residues. The CDR3 here is CASSWDRGNNEQFF. Written as DNA, the CDR3 is TGCGCCAGCAGCTGGGACAGGGGGAACAATGAGCAGTTCTTC.

The sample holds one count of this clone. The CDR3 region has the DNA TGTGCCAGCAGCGCCGGGACAGGGATGGGTGAGCAGTTCTTC. Amino acid sequence: CASSAGTGMGEQFF. This chain connects TRBV7-6 to TRBJ2-1; TRBD1 agrees at 9 bases. The CDR3 consists of 14 residues. Trimming took 5 bases from V and 9 from J; bases not matched to a gene: 8. From germline, CDR1 is SGHVS and CDR2 FNYEAQ.

The rearrangement joins TRBV5-1 to TRBJ1-4; weak D call: TRBD1 (5 bases). The CDR3 runs 16 residues. Germline V gene lookup returns CDR1 SGHRS and CDR2 YFSETQ. The ends were cut back, 4 bases at V and 6 bases at J, with 19 bases in the middle. CDR3 protein: CASSPSSGSGDEKLFF. The CDR3 bases are TGCGCCAGCAGCCCGTCGTCGGGCTCGGGGGATGAAAAACTGTTTTTT.

In its sample, this clone was seen once. The V and J genes are TRBV5-1 and TRBJ1-5; unclear D gene. Germline V lookup: CDR1 SGHRS, CDR2 YFSETQ. The CDR3 is made up of 14 amino acids. The V end lost 0 bases, the J end lost 3 bases, and 7 bases lay between the germline ends. CDR3 nucleotides: TGCGCCAGCAGCTTGGGCGGCAACAATCAGCCCCAGCATTTT. This encodes CASSLGGNNQPQHF.

This clone was detected only once. V and J are TRBV5-5 and TRBJ2-1; possible D gene TRBD1, 5 bases. CDR3 length: 15 amino acids. CDR1 is SGHKS, CDR2 YYEKEE, per germline (reference sequence). Trimming cost V 4 bases and J 5 bases, with 16 bases left between them. DNA for the CDR3: TGTGCCAGCAGCACTCCCGACACAGGCGACAATGAGCAGTTCTTC. Translation: CASSTPDTGDNEQFF.

The chain links TRBV11-2 to TRBJ1-2; TRBD1 agrees at 7 bases. V shed 5 bases and J 3 bases; nucleotides not matched to a gene: 6. Per germline, CDR1 SGHAT and CDR2 FQNNGV. The CDR3 covers 14 residues. CDR3 region: CASSVWDRDYGYTF. As DNA, the CDR3 is TGTGCCAGCAGCGTTTGGGACAGAGACTATGGCTACACCTTC.

The V call is TRBV5-1, the J call TRBJ2-4; 7 bases map to TRBD1. J was trimmed by 2 bases and V by 1 base; bases with no gene match: 9. The CDR3 totals 17 residues. Germline CDR1 reads SGHRS; CDR2 reads YFSETQ. This CDR3 reads CASSLSRGLLPKNIQYF. DNA of the CDR3: TGCGCCAGCAGCTTGAGTAGGGGGCTCCTACCCAAAAACATTCAGTACTTC.

This clone was seen a handful of times. The J gene is TRBJ2-5, the V gene TRBV24-1, with TRBD1 matching 8 bases. The CDR3 totals 15 residues. From germline, CDR1 is KGHDR and CDR2 SFDVKD. V trimming: 3 bases; J trimming: 1 base; junction bases outside the gene matches: 3. CDR3 in DNA: TGTGCCACCAGTGATCCAGGACAGGGCCAAGAGACCCAGTACTTC. Protein sequence: CATSDPGQGQETQYF.

The chain has TRBV9 and TRBJ2-1; 12 bases are shared with TRBD2. Germline CDR1 is SGDLS and CDR2 is YYNGEE. V lost 2 bases, J lost 7 bases, and 7 bases stayed unmatched. The CDR3 consists of 16 residues. The CDR3 loop is CASSVLAGGPGNEQFF. CDR3 nucleotide sequence: TGTGCCAGCAGCGTCCTAGCGGGGGGGCCGGGGAATGAGCAGTTCTTC. The full variable domain, in which reference TRBV9 and TRBJ2-1 provide the parts outside the CDR3, is DSGVTQTPKHLITATGQRVTLRCSPRSGDLSVYWYQQSLDQGLQFLIQYYNGEERAKGNILERFSAQQFPDLHSELNLSSLELGDSALYFCASSVLAGGPGNEQFFGPGTRLTVL.

The chain recombines TRBV14 with TRBJ1-3; 8 nucleotides line up with TRBD1. J lost 4 bases, V lost 1 base, and 9 bases had no gene match. The CDR3 runs 17 residues. The germline CDR1 and CDR2 sequences are SGHDN and FVKESK. Here the CDR3 DNA reads TGTGCCAGCAGCCAAGGTTACAGGGGGGCGAGAGGAAACACCATATATTTT. Protein sequence: CASSQGYRGARGNTIYF.